The clone carrying this T cell receptor (beta chain) has only a few counts. Its antigen is unknown. Clones were sequenced by immunoSEQ multiplex PCR, and TCRdb holds only the in-frame ones, with some missing. The repertoire holds tens of thousands of clones, with around 85% as singletons. These data belong to a study of T cell responses to AZD1222 COVID-19 vaccine. Study outcomes and limitations: Possibly, clonal diversity was underestimated; donors were largely white British and included more females.

Germline-derived CDR1 and CDR2 are SGHRS and YFSETQ. This CDR3 region has 15 residues. The ends were cut back, 5 bases at V and 2 bases at J, with 14 bases in the middle. The chain combines TRBV5-1 with TRBJ1-3; perhaps TRBD1 as D (5 bases). The receptor was derived from an adult who received the AZD1222 COVID-19 vaccine. This specimen was peripheral blood, taken 28 days after the second AZD1222 dose. The CDR3 spells CASRPPDSPGNTIYF. In DNA form, the CDR3 reads TGCGCCAGCAGACCACCCGACAGTCCTGGAAACACCATATATTTT.